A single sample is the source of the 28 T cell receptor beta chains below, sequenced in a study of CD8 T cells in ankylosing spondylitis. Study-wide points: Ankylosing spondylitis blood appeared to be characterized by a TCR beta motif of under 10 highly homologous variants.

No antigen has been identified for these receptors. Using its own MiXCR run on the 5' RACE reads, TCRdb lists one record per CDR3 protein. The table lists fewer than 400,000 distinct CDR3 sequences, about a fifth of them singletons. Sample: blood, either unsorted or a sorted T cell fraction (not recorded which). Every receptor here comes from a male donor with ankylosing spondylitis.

Written as DNA, the CDR3 is TGTGCCAGCAGTTTCTTCTATAGGACAGAGGGAAATTGGCCCCAGCATTTT. It specifies CASSFFYRTEGNWPQHF. The chain employs TRBV28 and TRBJ1-5; a weak D match, TRBD1 (6 bases). Per the germline V gene, CDR1 is MDHEN and CDR2 is SYDVKM. This CDR3 is built from 17 residues. Between the trimmed V and J ends, which lost 3 bases and 9 bases, there was a span of 24 bases. The complete variable domain, with remaining parts taken from reference TRBV28 and TRBJ1-5, reads DVKVTQSSRYLVKRTGEKVFLECVQDMDHENMFWYRQDPGLGLRLIYFSYDVKMKEKGDIPEGYSVSREKKERFSLILESASTNQTSMYLCASSFFYRTEGNWPQHFGDGTRLSIL.

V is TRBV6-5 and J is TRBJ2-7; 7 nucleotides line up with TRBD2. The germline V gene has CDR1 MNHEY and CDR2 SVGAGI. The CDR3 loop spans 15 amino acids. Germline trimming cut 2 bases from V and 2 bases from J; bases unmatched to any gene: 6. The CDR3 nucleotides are TGTGCCAGCAGTTACCGCGGACTAGGAGCCTACGAGCAGTACTTC. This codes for CASSYRGLGAYEQYF.

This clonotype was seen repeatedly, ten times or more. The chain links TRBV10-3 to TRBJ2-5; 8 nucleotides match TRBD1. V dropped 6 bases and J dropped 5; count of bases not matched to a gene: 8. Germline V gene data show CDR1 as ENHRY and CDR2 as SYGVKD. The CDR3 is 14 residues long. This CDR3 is CAIRADRGDETQYF. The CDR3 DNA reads TGTGCCATCAGAGCCGACAGGGGAGATGAGACCCAGTACTTC.

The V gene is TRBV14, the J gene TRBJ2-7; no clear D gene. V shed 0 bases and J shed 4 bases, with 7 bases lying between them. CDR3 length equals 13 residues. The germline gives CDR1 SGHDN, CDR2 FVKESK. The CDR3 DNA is TGTGCCAGCAGCCAAGAGAGGCTATACGAGCAGTACTTC. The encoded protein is CASSQERLYEQYF.

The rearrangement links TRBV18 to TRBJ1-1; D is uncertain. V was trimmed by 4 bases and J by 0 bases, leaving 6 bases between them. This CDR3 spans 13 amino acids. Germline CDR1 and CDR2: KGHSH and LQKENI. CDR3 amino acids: CASSLHMNTEAFF. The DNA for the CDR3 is TGTGCCAGCTCACTTCATATGAACACTGAAGCTTTCTTT.

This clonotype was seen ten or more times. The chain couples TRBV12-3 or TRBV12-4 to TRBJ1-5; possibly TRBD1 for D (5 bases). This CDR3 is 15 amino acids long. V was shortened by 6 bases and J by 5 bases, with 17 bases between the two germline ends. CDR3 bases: TGTGCCAGCAGCACCTTCCCCTCGGGGCATCAGCCCCAGCATTTT. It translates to CASSTFPSGHQPQHF.

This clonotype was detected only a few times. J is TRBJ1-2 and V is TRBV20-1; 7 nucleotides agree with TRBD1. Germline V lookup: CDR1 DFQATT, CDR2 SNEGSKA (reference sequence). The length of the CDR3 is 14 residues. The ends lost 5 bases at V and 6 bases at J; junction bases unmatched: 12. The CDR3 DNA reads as TGCAGTGCTCCACGGACAGGAATTAGGAATGGCTACACCTTC. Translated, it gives CSAPRTGIRNGYTF.

CDR3 nucleotide sequence: TGTGCCAGCAGTTACTCCGGGACAGGGGTCTATGGCTACACCTTC. Protein: CASSYSGTGVYGYTF. The genes are TRBV6-5 and TRBJ1-2; 10 bases are shared with TRBD1. The germline V gene encodes CDR1 MNHEY and CDR2 SVGAGI. J lost 4 bases, V lost 0 bases, and 2 bases had no gene match. This CDR3 has 15 residues.

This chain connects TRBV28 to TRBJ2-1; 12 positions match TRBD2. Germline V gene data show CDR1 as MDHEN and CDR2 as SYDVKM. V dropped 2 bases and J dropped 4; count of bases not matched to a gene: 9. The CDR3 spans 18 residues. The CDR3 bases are TGTGCCAGCAGTTTACTAGCGGGAGGGCTTGGGGGATACAATGAGCAGTTCTTC. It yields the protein CASSLLAGGLGGYNEQFF.

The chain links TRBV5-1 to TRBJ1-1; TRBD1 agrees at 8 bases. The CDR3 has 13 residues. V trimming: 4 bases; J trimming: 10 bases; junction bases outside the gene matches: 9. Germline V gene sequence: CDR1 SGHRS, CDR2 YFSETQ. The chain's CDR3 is CASSAGTGLAAFF. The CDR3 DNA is TGCGCCAGCAGCGCCGGGACAGGACTAGCAGCTTTCTTT.

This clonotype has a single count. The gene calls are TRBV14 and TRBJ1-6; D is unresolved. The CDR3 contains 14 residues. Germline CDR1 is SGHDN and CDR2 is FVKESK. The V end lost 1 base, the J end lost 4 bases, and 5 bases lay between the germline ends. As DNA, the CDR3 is TGTGCCAGCAGCCAAGTTCGGTATAATTCACCCCTCCACTTT. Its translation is CASSQVRYNSPLHF.

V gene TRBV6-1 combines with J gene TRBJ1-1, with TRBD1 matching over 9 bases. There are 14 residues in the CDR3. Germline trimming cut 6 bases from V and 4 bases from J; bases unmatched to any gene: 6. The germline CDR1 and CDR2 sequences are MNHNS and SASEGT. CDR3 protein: CASRLDRGATEAFF. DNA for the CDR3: TGTGCCAGCAGACTTGACAGGGGGGCCACTGAAGCTTTCTTT.

CDR3 loop: CASSLGQINQPQHF. CDR3 DNA: TGTGCCAGCAGTTTGGGTCAGATCAACCAGCCCCAGCATTTT. The gene calls are TRBV12-3 or TRBV12-4 and TRBJ1-5; D is undetermined. This CDR3 is 14 amino acids long. V lost 3 bases to trimming and J lost 7 bases, with 13 bases between them.

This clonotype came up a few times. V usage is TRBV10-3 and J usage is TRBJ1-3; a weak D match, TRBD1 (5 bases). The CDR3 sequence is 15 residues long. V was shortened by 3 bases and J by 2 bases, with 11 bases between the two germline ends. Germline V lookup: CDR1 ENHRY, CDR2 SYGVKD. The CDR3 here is CAISEGRGAGNTIYF. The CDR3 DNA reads TGTGCCATCAGTGAAGGGAGAGGGGCTGGAAACACCATATATTTT.

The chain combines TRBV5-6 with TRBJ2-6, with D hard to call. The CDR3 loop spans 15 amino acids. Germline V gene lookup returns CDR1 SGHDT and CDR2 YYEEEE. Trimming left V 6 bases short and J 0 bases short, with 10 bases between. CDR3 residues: CASTITASGANVLTF. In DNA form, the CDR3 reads TGTGCCAGCACCATTACAGCCTCTGGGGCCAACGTCCTGACTTTC.

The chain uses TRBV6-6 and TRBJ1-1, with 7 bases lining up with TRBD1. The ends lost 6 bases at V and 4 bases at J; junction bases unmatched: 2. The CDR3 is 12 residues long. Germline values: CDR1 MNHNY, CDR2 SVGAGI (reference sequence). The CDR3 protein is CASSRQGTEAFF. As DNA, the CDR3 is TGTGCCAGCAGCCGACAGGGCACTGAAGCTTTCTTT.

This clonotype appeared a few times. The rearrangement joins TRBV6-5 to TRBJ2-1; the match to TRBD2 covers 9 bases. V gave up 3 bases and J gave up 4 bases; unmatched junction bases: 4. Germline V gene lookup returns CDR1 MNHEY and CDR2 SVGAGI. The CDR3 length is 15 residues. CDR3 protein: CASSYRREGYNEQFF. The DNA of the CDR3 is TGTGCCAGCAGTTATAGGCGGGAGGGATACAATGAGCAGTTCTTC.

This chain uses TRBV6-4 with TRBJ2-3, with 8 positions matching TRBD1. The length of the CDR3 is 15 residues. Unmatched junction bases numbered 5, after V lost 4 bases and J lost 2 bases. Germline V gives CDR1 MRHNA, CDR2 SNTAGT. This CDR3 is CASSVGTGSTDTQYF. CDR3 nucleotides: TGTGCCAGCAGTGTGGGGACAGGATCCACAGATACGCAGTATTTT.

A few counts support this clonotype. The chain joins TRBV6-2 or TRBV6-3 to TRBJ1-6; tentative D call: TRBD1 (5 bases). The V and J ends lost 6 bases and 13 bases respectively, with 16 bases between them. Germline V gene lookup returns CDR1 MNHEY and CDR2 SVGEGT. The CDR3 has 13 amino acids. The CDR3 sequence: CASRRRPDTPLHF. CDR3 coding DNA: TGTGCCAGCAGACGTAGGCCGGACACCCCCCTCCACTTT.

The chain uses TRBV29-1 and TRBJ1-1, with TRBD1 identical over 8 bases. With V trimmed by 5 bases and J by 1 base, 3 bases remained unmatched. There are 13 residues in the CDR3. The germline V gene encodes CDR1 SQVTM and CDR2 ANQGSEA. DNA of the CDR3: TGCAGCGTTTCTCAGGGGGCGAACACTGAAGCTTTCTTT. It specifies CSVSQGANTEAFF.

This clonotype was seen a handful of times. CDR3 in amino acids: CSARDARVVREKLFF. Here the CDR3 DNA reads TGCAGTGCTAGAGATGCCAGGGTGGTTCGTGAAAAACTGTTTTTT. This chain connects TRBV20-1 to TRBJ1-4; perhaps TRBD1 as D (5 bases). This CDR3 is 15 amino acids long. Germline CDR1 is DFQATT and CDR2 is SNEGSKA (reference sequence). Trimming took 0 bases from V and 7 from J, leaving 15 bases between them.

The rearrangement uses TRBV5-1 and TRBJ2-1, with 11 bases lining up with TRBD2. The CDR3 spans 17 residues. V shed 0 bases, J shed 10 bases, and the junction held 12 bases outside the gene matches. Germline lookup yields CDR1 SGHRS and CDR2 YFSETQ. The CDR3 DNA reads TGCGCCAGCAGCTTGGCCTCCGGGACTAGCGGTATTGGCGAGCAGTTCTTC. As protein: CASSLASGTSGIGEQFF. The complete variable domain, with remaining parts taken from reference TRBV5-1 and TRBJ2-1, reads KAGVTQTPRYLIKTRGQQVTLSCSPISGHRSVSWYQQTPGQGLQFLFEYFSETQRNKGNFPGRFSGRQFSNSRSEMNVSTLELGDSALYLCASSLASGTSGIGEQFFGPGTRLTVL.

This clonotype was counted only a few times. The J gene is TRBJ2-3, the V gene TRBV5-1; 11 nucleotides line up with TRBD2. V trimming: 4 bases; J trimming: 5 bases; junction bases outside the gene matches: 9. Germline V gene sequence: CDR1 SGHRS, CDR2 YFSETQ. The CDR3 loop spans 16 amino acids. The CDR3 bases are TGCGCCAGCAGCCTAGGGACTAGCGGAGTCGGAGATACGCAGTATTTT. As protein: CASSLGTSGVGDTQYF.

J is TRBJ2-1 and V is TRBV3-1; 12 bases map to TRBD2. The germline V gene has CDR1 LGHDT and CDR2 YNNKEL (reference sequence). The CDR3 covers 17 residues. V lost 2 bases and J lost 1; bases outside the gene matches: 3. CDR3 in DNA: TGTGCCAGCAGCCAATCAACTAGCGGGAGGTCCTACAATGAGCAGTTCTTC. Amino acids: CASSQSTSGRSYNEQFF.

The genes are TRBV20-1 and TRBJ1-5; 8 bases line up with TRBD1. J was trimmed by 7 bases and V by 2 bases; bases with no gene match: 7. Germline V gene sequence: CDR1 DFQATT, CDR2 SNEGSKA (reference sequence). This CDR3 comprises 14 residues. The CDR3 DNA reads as TGCAGTGCTAGACCAGGGGGCTTAGGGCAGCCCCAGCATTTT. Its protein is CSARPGGLGQPQHF.

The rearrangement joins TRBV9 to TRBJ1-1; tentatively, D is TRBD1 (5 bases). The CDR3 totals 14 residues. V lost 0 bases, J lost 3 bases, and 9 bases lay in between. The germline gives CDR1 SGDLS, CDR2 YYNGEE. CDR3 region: CASSVVRGDTEAFF. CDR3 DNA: TGTGCCAGCAGCGTAGTTAGAGGGGACACTGAAGCTTTCTTT. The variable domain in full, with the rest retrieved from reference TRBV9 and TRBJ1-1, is DSGVTQTPKHLITATGQRVTLRCSPRSGDLSVYWYQQSLDQGLQFLIQYYNGEERAKGNILERFSAQQFPDLHSELNLSSLELGDSALYFCASSVVRGDTEAFFGQGTRLTVV.

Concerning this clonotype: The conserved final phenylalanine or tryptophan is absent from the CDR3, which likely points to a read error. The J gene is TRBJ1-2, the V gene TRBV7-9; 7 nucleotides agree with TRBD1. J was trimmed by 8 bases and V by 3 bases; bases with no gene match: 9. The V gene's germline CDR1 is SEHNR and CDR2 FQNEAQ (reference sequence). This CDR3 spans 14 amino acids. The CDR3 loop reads CASSFPTGHSGYTI. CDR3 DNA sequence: TGTGCCAGCAGCTTTCCGACAGGGCATAGCGGCTACACCATC.

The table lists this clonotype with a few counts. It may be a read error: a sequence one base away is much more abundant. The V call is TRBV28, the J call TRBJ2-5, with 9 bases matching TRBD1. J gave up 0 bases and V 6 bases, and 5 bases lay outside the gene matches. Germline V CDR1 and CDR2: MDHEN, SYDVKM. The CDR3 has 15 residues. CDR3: CASRPGTGYQETQYF. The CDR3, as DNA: TGTGCCAGCAGACCCGGGACAGGGTACCAAGAGACCCAGTACTTC.